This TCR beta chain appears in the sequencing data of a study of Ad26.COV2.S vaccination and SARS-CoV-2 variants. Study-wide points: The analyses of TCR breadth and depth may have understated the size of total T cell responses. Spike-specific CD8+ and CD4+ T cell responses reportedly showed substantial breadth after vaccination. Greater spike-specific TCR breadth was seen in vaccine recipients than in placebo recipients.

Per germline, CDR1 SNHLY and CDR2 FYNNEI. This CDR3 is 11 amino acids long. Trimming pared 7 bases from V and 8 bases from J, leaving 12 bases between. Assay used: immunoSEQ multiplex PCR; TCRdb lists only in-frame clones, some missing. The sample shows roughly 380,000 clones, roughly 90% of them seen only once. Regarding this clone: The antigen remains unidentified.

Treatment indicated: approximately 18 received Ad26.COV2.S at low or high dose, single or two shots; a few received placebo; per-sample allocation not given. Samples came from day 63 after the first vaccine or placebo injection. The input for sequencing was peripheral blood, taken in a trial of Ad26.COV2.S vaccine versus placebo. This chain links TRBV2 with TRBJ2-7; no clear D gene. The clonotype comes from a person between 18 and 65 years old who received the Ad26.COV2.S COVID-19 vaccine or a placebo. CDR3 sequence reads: CASISVRQQYF. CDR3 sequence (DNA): TGTGCCAGCATAAGTGTCAGGCAGCAGTACTTC.